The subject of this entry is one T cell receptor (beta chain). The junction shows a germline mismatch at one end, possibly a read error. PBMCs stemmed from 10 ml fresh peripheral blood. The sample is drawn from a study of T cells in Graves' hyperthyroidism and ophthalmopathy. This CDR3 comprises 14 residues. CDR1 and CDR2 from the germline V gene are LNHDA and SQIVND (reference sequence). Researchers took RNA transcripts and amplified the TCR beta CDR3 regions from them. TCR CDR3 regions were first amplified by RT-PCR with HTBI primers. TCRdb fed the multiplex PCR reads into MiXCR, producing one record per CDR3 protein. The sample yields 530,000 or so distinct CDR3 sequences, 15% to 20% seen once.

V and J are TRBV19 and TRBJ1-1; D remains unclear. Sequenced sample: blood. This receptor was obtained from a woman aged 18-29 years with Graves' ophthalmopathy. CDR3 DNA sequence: TGTGACAGTAGTATAGGTACTACGAACACTGAAGCTTTCTTT. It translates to CDSSIGTTNTEAFF.